This record covers a single T cell receptor (beta chain). The antigen remains undetermined. V lost 1 base to trimming and J lost 3 bases; unmatched junction nucleotides: 6. The germline V gene has CDR1 SGHRS and CDR2 YFSETQ. This CDR3 comprises 15 residues. This entry comes from a study of shared clonotypes between healthy human individuals. The study, taken as a whole, reports: It was the few donors that limited the genetic and exposure-history diversity represented. Sorted-subset samples were not fully sequenced, rarefaction indicated.

For each subset, genomic DNA was distributed in equal portions over several immunoSEQ plates. Profiling relied on immunoSEQ multiplex PCR, and the TCRdb table lists in-frame clones only, not all of them. The sample holds over 2,000,000 clones, around 93% seen once. The naive CD8 fraction comprised CD45RO-negative cells positively selected for CCR7 and excluded terminally differentiated effector memory CD45RA+ cells. V gene TRBV5-1 combines with J gene TRBJ2-7, with 8 bases matching TRBD1. The sequence derives from a man aged 18 to 30 in good health. Some clones in this sample may be carry-over from other donors' samples. The sequenced sample consisted of naive CD8+ T cells from PBMCs. The CDR3 loop is CASSLQDRVIYEQYF. CDR3 DNA sequence: TGCGCCAGCAGCTTGCAGGACAGGGTAATCTACGAGCAGTACTTC.